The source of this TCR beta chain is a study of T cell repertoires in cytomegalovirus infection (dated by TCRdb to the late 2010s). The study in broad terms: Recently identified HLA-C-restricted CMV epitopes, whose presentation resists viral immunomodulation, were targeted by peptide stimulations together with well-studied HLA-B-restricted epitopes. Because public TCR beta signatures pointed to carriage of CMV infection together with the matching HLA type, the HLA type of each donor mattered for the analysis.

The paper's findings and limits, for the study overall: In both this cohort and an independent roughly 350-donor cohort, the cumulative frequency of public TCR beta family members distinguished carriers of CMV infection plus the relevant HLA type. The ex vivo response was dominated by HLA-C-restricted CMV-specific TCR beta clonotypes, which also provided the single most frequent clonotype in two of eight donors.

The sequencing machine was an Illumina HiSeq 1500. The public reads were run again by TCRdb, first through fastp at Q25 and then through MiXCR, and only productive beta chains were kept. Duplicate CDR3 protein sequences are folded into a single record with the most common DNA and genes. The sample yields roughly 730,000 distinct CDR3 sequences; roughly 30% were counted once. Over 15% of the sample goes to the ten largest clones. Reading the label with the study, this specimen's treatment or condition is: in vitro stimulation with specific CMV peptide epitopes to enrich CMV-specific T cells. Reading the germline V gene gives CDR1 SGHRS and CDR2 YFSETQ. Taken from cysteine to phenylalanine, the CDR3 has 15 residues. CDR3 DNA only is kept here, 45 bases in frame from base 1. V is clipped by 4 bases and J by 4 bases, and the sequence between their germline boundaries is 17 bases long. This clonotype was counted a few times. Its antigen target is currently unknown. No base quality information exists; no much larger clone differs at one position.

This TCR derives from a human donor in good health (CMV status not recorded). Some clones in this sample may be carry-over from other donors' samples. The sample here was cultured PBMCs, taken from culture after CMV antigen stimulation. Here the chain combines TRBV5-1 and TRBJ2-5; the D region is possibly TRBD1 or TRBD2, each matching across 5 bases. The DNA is TGCGCCAGCAGCAGATCCGGGACGTCGGCAGAGACCCAGTACTTC. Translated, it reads CASSRSGTSAETQYF.